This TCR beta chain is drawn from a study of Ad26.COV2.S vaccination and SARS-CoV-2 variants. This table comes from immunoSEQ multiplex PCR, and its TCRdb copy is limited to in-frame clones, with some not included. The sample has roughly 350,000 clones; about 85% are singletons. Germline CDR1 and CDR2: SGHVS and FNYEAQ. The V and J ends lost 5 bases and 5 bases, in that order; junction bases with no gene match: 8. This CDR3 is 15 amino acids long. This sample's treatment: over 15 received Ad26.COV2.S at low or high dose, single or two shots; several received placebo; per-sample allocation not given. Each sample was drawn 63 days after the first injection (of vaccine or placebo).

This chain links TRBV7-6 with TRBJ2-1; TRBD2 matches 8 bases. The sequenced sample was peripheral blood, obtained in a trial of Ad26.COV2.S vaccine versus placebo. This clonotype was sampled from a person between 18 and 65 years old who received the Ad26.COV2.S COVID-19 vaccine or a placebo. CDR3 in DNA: TGTGCCAGCAGCGCCCGACTAGCGAAGAACAATGAGCAGTTCTTC. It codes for CASSARLAKNNEQFF.